This record concerns one T cell receptor (beta chain) sequence. These data belong to a study of blood T cell repertoires in COVID-19. Study at large: Researchers got acute and convalescent COVID-19 samples from the United States, Italy and Spain.

CDR1 is WNHNN and CDR2 is SYGVQD in the germline V gene (reference sequence). The CDR3 extends over 14 amino acids. V gave up 0 bases and J gave up 6 bases; unmatched junction bases: 4. Sequencing was performed with immunoSEQ multiplex PCR; in TCRdb, only in-frame clones are kept and a portion is missing. Of 300,000 to 400,000 clones in the sample, about 90% were seen once. V is TRBV10-1 and J is TRBJ2-5; 7 bases agree with TRBD1. The sequencing input was peripheral blood. The sequence was obtained from a woman in her twenties or thirties with COVID-19, enrolled during active disease. The CDR3 DNA reads as TGCGCCAGCAGTGAGTCGCTAAGGGGGCAGACCCAGTACTTC. Amino acid sequence: CASSESLRGQTQYF.